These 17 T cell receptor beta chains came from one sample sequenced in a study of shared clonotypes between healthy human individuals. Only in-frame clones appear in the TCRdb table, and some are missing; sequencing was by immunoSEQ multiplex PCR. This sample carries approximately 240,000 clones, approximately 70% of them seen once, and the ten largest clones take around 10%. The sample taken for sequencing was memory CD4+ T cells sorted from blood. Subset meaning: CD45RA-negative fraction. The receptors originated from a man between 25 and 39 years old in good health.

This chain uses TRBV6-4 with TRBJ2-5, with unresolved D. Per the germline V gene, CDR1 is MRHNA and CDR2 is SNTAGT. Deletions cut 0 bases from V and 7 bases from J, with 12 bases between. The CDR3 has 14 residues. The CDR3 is CASSDSGASGTQYF. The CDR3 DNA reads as TGTGCCAGCAGTGACTCGGGCGCATCAGGGACCCAGTACTTC.

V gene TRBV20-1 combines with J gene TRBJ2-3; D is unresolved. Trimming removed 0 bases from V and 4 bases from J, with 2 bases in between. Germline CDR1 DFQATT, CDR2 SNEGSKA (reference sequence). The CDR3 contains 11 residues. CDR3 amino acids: CSARESDTQYF. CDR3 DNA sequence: TGCAGTGCTAGAGAATCAGATACGCAGTATTTT.

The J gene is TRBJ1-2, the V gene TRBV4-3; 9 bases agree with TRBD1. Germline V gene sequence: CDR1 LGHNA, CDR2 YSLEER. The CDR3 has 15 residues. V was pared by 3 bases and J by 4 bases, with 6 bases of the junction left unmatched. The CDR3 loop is CASSQNRGLGYGYTF. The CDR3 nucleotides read TGCGCCAGCAGCCAGAACAGGGGGCTTGGCTATGGCTACACCTTC.

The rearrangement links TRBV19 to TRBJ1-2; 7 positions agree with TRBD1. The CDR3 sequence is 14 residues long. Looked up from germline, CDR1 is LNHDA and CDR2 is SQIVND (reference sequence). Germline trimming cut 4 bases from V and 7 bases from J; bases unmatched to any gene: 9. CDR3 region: CASSTRTGEGGYTF. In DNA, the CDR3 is TGTGCCAGTAGTACGCGGACAGGCGAAGGTGGCTACACCTTC.

CDR3 DNA: TGTGCCAGCAGTGTACGGGAGGGCGGCAATGAGCAGTTCTTC. Translation gives CASSVREGGNEQFF. The chain is built from TRBV6-4 and TRBJ2-1; 8 positions match TRBD2. CDR3 length equals 14 residues. Germline V gives CDR1 MRHNA, CDR2 SNTAGT. V gave up 4 bases and J gave up 6 bases; unmatched junction bases: 5.

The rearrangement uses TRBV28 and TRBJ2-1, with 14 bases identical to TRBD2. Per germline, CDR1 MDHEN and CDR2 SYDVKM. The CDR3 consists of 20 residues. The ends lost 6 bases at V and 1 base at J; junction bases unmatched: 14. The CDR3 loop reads CASSGTSGSLLRGSYNEQFF. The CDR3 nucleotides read TGTGCCAGCAGCGGGACTAGCGGGAGTTTACTGCGGGGGTCCTACAATGAGCAGTTCTTC.

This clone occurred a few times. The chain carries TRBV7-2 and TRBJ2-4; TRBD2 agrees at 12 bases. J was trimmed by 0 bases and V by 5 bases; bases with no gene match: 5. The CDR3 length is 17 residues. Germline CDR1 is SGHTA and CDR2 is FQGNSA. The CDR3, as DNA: TGTGCCAGCAGCGACCGGACTAGCGGGGAAGCCAAAAACATTCAGTACTTC. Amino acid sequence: CASSDRTSGEAKNIQYF. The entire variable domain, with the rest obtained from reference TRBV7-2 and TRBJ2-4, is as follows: GAGVSQSPSNKVTEKGKDVELRCDPISGHTALYWYRQSLGQGLEFLIYFQGNSAPDKSGLPSDRFSAERTGGSVSTLTIQRTQQEDSAVYLCASSDRTSGEAKNIQYFGAGTRLSVL.

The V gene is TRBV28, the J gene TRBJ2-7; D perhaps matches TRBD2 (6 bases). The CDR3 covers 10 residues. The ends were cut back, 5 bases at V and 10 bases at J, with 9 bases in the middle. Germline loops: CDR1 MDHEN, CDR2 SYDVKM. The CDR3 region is CASSRERQYF. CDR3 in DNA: TGTGCCAGCAGTCGGGAGCGACAGTACTTC.

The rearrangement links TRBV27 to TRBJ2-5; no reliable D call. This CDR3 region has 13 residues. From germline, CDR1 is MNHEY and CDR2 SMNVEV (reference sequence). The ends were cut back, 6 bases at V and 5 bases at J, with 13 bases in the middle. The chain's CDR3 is CASRPGQSETQYF. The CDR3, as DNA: TGTGCCAGCAGACCGGGCCAGTCGGAGACCCAGTACTTC.

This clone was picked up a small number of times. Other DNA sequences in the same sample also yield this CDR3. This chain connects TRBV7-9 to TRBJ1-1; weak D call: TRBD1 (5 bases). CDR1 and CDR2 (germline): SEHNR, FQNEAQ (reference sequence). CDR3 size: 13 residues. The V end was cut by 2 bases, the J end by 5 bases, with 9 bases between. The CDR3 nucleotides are TGTGCCAGCAGCTTACAGGGTGGTACTGAAGCTTTCTTT. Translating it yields CASSLQGGTEAFF.

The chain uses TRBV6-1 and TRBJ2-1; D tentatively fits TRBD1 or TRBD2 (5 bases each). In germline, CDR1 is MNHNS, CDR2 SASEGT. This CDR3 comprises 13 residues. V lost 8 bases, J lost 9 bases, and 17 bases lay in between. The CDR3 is CASLMGELGEQFF. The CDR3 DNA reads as TGTGCCAGCCTTATGGGGGAGTTGGGTGAGCAGTTCTTC.

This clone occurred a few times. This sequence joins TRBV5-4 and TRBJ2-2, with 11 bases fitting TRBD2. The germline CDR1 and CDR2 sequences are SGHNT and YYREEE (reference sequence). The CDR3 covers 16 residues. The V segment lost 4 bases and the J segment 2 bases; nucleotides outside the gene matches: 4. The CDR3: CASSRRLAGNTGELFF. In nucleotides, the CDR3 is TGTGCCAGCAGCCGTAGACTAGCGGGAAACACCGGGGAGCTGTTTTTT. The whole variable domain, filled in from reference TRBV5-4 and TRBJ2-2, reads ETGVTQSPTHLIKTRGQQVTLRCSSQSGHNTVSWYQQALGQGPQFIFQYYREEENGRGNFPPRFSGLQFPNYSSELNVNALELDDSALYLCASSRRLAGNTGELFFGEGSRLTVL.

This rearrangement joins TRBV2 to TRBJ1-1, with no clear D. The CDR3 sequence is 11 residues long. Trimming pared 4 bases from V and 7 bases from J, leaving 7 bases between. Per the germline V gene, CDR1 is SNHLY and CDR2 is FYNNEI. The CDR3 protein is CASSVTFEAFF. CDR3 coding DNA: TGTGCCAGCAGTGTGACTTTTGAAGCTTTCTTT. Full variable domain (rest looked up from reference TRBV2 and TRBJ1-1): EPEVTQTPSHQVTQMGQEVILRCVPISNHLYFYWYRQILGQKVEFLVSFYNNEISEKSEIFDDQFSVERPDGSNFTLKIRSTKLEDSAMYFCASSVTFEAFFGQGTRLTVV.

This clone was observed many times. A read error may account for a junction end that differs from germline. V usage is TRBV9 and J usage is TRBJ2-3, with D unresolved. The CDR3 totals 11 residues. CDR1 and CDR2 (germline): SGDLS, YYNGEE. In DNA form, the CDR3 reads TGCCCCTCCCGGAAAGGGAATACGCAGTATTTT. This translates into CPSRKGNTQYF.

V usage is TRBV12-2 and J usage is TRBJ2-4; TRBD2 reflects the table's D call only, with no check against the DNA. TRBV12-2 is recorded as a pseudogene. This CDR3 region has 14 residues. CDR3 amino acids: CASRLETSGRLWYF. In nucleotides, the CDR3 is TGTGCAAGTCGCTTAGAAACTAGCGGGAGGCTCTGGTACTTC.

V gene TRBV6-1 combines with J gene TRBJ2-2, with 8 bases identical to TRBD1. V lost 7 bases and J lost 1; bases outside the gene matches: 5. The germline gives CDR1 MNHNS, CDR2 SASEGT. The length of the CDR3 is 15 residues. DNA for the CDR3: TGTGCCAGCAACACAGGACAGGGGAACACCGGGGAGCTGTTTTTT. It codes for CASNTGQGNTGELFF.

CDR3 sequence reads: CTPDRSEAFF. The CDR3 DNA is TGTACTCCCGACCGTTCGGAAGCTTTCTTT. This chain uses TRBV5-6 with TRBJ1-1, with unresolved D. The V gene's germline CDR1 is SGHDT and CDR2 YYEEEE. The CDR3 covers 10 residues. The full variable domain, rest sourced from reference TRBV5-6 and TRBJ1-1, is DAGVTQSPTHLIKTRGQQVTLRCSPKSGHDTVSWYQQALGQGPQFIFQYYEEEERQRGNFPDRFSGHQFPNYSSELNVNALLLGDSALYLCTPDRSEAFFGQGTRLTVV.